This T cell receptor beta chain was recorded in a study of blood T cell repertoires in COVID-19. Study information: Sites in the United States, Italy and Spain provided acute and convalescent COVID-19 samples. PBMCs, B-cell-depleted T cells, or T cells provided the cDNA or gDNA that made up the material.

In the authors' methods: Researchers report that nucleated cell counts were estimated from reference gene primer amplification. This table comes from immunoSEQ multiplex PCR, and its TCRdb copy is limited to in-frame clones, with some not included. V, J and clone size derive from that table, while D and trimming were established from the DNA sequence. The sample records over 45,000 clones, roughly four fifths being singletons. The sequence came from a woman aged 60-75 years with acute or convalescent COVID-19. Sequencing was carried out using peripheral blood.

CDR3 nucleotide sequence: TGTGCCAGCAGTTCCCTAGGGAGGGTCCGGGGCCCCCCGGGCAATGAGCAGTTCTTC. It specifies CASSSLGRVRGPPGNEQFF. The rearrangement uses TRBV27 and TRBJ2-1, with TRBD2 matching 7 bases. Per germline, CDR1 MNHEY and CDR2 SMNVEV (reference sequence). CDR3 size: 19 residues. Trimming took 4 bases from V and 6 from J; bases not matched to a gene: 21.